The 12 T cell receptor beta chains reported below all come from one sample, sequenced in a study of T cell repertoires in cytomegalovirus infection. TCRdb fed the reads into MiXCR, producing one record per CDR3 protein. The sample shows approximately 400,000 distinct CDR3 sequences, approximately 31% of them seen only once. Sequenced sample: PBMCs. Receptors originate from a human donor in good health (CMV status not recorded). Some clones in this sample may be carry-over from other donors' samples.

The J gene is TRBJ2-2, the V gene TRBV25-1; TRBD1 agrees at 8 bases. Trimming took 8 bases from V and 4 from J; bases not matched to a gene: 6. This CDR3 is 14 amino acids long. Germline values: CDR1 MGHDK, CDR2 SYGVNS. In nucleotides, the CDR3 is TGTGCCAGCGGACGACAGGGGAGCACCGGGGAGCTGTTTTTT. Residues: CASGRQGSTGELFF.

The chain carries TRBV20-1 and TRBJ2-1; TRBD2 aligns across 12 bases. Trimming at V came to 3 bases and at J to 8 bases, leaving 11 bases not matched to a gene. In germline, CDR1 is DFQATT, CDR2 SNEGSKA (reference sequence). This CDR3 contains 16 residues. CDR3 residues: CSARSPGLAGLDEQFF. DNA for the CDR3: TGCAGTGCTAGGAGCCCCGGACTAGCGGGGTTAGATGAGCAGTTCTTC.

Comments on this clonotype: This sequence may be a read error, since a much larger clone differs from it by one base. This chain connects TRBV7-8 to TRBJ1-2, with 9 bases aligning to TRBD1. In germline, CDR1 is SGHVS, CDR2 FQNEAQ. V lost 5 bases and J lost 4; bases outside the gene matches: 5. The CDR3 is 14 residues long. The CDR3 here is CASSLTGGRYGYTF. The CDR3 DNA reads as TGTGCCAGCAGCCTCACAGGGGGCCGCTATGGCTACACCTTC.

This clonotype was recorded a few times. The CDR3 protein is CASSFSSGLDEKLFF. CDR3 bases: TGTGCCAGCAGTTTCTCTAGCGGTTTAGATGAAAAACTGTTTTTT. The chain joins TRBV28 to TRBJ1-4, with D uncertain. This CDR3 is built from 15 residues. Trimming stripped 3 bases from V and 6 bases from J, with 14 bases between. Germline assignment: CDR1 MDHEN and CDR2 SYDVKM.

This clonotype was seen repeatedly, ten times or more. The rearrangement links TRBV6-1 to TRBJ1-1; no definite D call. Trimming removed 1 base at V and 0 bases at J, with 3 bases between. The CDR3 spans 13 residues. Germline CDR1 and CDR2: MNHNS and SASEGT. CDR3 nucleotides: TGTGCCAGCAGTGAAGTTGTGAACACTGAAGCTTTCTTT. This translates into CASSEVVNTEAFF.

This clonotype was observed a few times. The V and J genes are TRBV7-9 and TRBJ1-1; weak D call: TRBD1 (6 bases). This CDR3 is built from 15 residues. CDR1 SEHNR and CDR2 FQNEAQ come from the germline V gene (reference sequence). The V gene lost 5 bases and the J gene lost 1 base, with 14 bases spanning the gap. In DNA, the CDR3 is TGTGCCAGCAGCCCACCCGGGACAAAGAACACTGAAGCTTTCTTT. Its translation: CASSPPGTKNTEAFF.

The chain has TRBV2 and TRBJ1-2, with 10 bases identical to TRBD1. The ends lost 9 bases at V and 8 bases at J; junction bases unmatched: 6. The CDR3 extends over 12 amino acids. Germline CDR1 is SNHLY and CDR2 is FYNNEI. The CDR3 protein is CARTTGGGGYTF. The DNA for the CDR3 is TGTGCCAGGACGACAGGGGGCGGAGGCTACACCTTC.

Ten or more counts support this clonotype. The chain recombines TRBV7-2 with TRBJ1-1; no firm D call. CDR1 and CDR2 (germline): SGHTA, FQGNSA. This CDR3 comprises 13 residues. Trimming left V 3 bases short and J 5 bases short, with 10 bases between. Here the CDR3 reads CASSLKGETEAFF. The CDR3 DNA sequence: TGTGCCAGCAGCTTGAAGGGCGAAACTGAAGCTTTCTTT.

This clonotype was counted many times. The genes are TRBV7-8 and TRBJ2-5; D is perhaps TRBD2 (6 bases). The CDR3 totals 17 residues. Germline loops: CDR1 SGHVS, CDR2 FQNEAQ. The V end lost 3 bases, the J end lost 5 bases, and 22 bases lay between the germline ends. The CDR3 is CASSLAHPAGLGETQYF. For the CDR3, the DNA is TGTGCCAGCAGCTTGGCCCACCCCGCGGGGTTAGGGGAGACCCAGTACTTC.

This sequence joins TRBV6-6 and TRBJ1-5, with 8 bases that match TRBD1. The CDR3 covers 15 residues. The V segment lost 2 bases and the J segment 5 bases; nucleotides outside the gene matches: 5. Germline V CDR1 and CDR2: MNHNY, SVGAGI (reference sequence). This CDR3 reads CASSYAGQAYQPQHF. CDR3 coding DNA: TGTGCCAGCAGTTACGCGGGACAGGCCTATCAGCCCCAGCATTTT.

Written as DNA, the CDR3 is TGTGCCAGCAGCCATCAGGAATTGGGCACAGATACGCAGTATTTT. It encodes CASSHQELGTDTQYF. The chain has TRBV7-8 and TRBJ2-3; the D is unclear. The ends were cut back, 5 bases at V and 1 base at J, with 13 bases in the middle. The CDR3 consists of 15 residues. Germline V gives CDR1 SGHVS, CDR2 FQNEAQ.

The CDR3 protein is CSAREDALYNSPLHF. CDR3 nucleotide sequence: TGCAGTGCTAGAGAAGACGCCTTATATAATTCACCCCTCCACTTT. The chain uses TRBV20-1 and TRBJ1-6; D gene ambiguous. CDR3 length: 15 residues. Trimming left V 0 bases short and J 4 bases short, with 10 bases between. Looked up from germline, CDR1 is DFQATT and CDR2 is SNEGSKA (reference sequence).